The 26 T cell receptor beta chains below all came from one sample that was sequenced in a study of early T cells in non-severe SARS-CoV-2 infection. TCRdb reprocessed the 5' RACE reads via MiXCR and lists one record per CDR3 protein. The sample includes 20,000 to 25,000 distinct CDR3 sequences, around 5.8% of them seen just once. Sequences were derived from whole blood, sampled at baseline. These receptor sequences come from an adult who was a healthcare worker with PCR-confirmed SARS-CoV-2 infection or an uninfected control (not recorded which).

This clonotype was recorded many times. The V call is TRBV6-2 or TRBV6-3, the J call TRBJ2-3; 9 bases match TRBD2. Germline V lookup: CDR1 MNHEY, CDR2 SVGEGT. The V and J ends lost 4 bases and 2 bases, in that order; junction bases with no gene match: 1. CDR3 length: 14 residues. The CDR3 coding sequence is TGTGCCAGCAGTTGGACTAGCGACACAGATACGCAGTATTTT. Amino acid sequence: CASSWTSDTDTQYF.

This clonotype appeared many times. This chain joins TRBV5-1 and TRBJ1-1; the match to TRBD1 covers 8 bases. V lost 2 bases, J lost 0 bases, and 9 bases stayed unmatched. Germline V gene data show CDR1 as SGHRS and CDR2 as YFSETQ. The CDR3 is 17 residues long. Written as DNA, the CDR3 is TGCGCCAGCAGCTTTGGTCCGGCAGGGGGCATGAACACTGAAGCTTTCTTT. Its protein is CASSFGPAGGMNTEAFF.

This clonotype appeared a single time. The gene calls are TRBV11-2 and TRBJ2-7, with D possibly matching TRBD2 (5 bases). V was trimmed by 4 bases and J by 3 bases, leaving 10 bases between them. The CDR3 covers 13 residues. Germline CDR1 is SGHAT and CDR2 is FQNNGV. The CDR3 bases are TGTGCCAGCAGCTCGGGATTCTTCTACGAGCAGTACTTC. It yields the protein CASSSGFFYEQYF.

This clonotype is medium-sized. This chain uses TRBV6-2 or TRBV6-3 with TRBJ1-5; D possibly corresponds to TRBD1 (6 bases). The CDR3 sequence is 12 residues long. Trimming pared 7 bases from V and 7 bases from J, leaving 11 bases between. CDR1 is MNHEY, CDR2 SVGEGT, per germline. The chain's CDR3 is CASTQGYQPQHF. In nucleotides, the CDR3 is TGTGCCAGCACTCAGGGGTACCAGCCCCAGCATTTT.

This clonotype has at least ten counts. V usage is TRBV11-2 and J usage is TRBJ1-1; D is undetermined. Germline V gene sequence: CDR1 SGHAT, CDR2 FQNNGV. The CDR3 contains 13 residues. Trimming shortened V by 6 bases and J by 0 bases, and 8 bases separated the two germline ends. The CDR3 is CASRRNMNTEAFF. The CDR3 DNA is TGTGCCAGCAGGAGGAACATGAACACTGAAGCTTTCTTT.

This clonotype was seen a few times. This sequence joins TRBV18 and TRBJ2-3, with D possibly being TRBD1 (7 bases). V shed 6 bases and J shed 1 base, with 14 bases lying between them. The CDR3 sequence is 15 residues long. CDR1 KGHSH and CDR2 LQKENI come from the germline V gene. The DNA for the CDR3 is TGTGCCAGCTCGCGCGGGGACAGCGGCACAGATACGCAGTATTTT. It yields the protein CASSRGDSGTDTQYF.

This clonotype was counted ten times or more. The rearrangement links TRBV7-2 to TRBJ2-7, with D tentatively TRBD2 (7 bases). The CDR3 is 16 amino acids. The germline V gene has CDR1 SGHTA and CDR2 FQGNSA. V was trimmed by 1 base and J by 2 bases, leaving 15 bases between them. The CDR3 DNA reads as TGTGCCAGCAGCTTAGGTTCCGCGGGGGCCCCCTACGAGCAGTACTTC. Protein: CASSLGSAGAPYEQYF.

This clonotype was detected many times. The rearrangement joins TRBV2 to TRBJ2-2, with TRBD1 matching 9 bases. The CDR3 loop spans 15 amino acids. The germline gives CDR1 SNHLY, CDR2 FYNNEI. V dropped 5 bases and J dropped 5; count of bases not matched to a gene: 6. CDR3 region: CASSLQGARTGELFF. The CDR3, as DNA: TGTGCCAGCAGTCTACAGGGGGCAAGGACCGGGGAGCTGTTTTTT. The full variable domain, in which reference TRBV2 and TRBJ2-2 provide the parts outside the CDR3, is EPEVTQTPSHQVTQMGQEVILRCVPISNHLYFYWYRQILGQKVEFLVSFYNNEISEKSEIFDDQFSVERPDGSNFTLKIRSTKLEDSAMYFCASSLQGARTGELFFGEGSRLTVL.

This clonotype is categorized as medium-sized. The chain has TRBV6-5 and TRBJ1-6, with D unresolved. This CDR3 contains 17 residues. Trimming removed 0 bases at V and 6 bases at J, with 15 bases between. CDR1 and CDR2 (germline): MNHEY, SVGAGI. CDR3 region: CASSYSIVGVGNSPLHF. The CDR3 DNA follows: TGTGCCAGCAGTTACTCGATTGTCGGTGTCGGTAATTCACCCCTCCACTTT.

V gene TRBV29-1 combines with J gene TRBJ2-5; D possibly uses TRBD1 or TRBD2 (6 bases each). The CDR3 loop spans 12 amino acids. V was clipped by 4 bases and J by 5 bases, with 11 bases between them. CDR1 SQVTM and CDR2 ANQGSEA come from the germline V gene. The CDR3, as DNA: TGCAGCGTTGGGGGGGCTGGGGAGACCCAGTACTTC. It translates to CSVGGAGETQYF.

This clonotype was counted between two and nine times. The chain has TRBV7-2 and TRBJ1-5; the D is unclear. V lost 1 base and J 8 bases, leaving 9 bases between the germline ends. This CDR3 has 13 amino acids. The germline gives CDR1 SGHTA, CDR2 FQGNSA. The CDR3 region is CASSLDNREPQHF. DNA for the CDR3: TGTGCCAGCAGCTTAGACAACCGCGAGCCCCAGCATTTT.

V is TRBV11-2 and J is TRBJ2-2, with D possibly called TRBD1 or TRBD2 (5 bases each). Germline-derived CDR1 and CDR2 are SGHAT and FQNNGV. V was clipped by 0 bases and J by 10 bases, with 12 bases between them. The CDR3 has 14 amino acids. The CDR3: CASSLDRDRMELFF. CDR3 in DNA: TGTGCCAGCAGCTTAGATCGGGACCGTATGGAGCTGTTTTTT.

The CDR3 DNA is TGTGCCAGCAGCGGGGACCACACTGAAGCTTTCTTT. Protein product: CASSGDHTEAFF. The chain has TRBV7-9 and TRBJ1-1, with a weak D call TRBD1 (5 bases). Germline values: CDR1 SEHNR, CDR2 FQNEAQ (reference sequence). V lost 5 bases and J 3 bases, leaving 7 bases between the germline ends. The CDR3 runs 12 residues.

This clonotype was observed a handful of times. V is TRBV7-2 and J is TRBJ2-7, with D possibly TRBD1 on 6 matching bases. Germline CDR1 and CDR2: SGHTA and FQGNSA. Trimming took 4 bases from V and 6 from J, leaving 10 bases between them. This CDR3 region has 12 residues. The CDR3 coding sequence is TGTGCCAGCAGCTCCTCCAGGGGCGAGCAGTACTTC. Translated, it gives CASSSSRGEQYF.

This clonotype was seen many times. This chain uses TRBV24-1 with TRBJ2-3; D gene ambiguous. V dropped 4 bases and J dropped 0 bases, with 16 bases sitting between them. The germline V gene encodes CDR1 KGHDR and CDR2 SFDVKD. This CDR3 is 17 amino acids long. CDR3: CATSDSNRFSSTDTQYF. CDR3 coding DNA: TGTGCCACCAGTGACTCTAACAGATTCTCTAGCACAGATACGCAGTATTTT.

This clonotype qualifies as medium-sized (0.01 to 0.1%). V usage is TRBV7-8 and J usage is TRBJ1-5; possibly TRBD1 for D (5 bases). The CDR3 has 15 residues. Trimming left V 5 bases short and J 6 bases short, with 17 bases between. The germline CDR1 and CDR2 sequences are SGHVS and FQNEAQ. The CDR3 protein is CASSPYGGVGQPQHF. CDR3 DNA: TGTGCCAGCAGCCCCTATGGGGGGGTCGGTCAGCCCCAGCATTTT.

This clonotype was counted between two and nine times. Here the CDR3 DNA reads TGCAGTGCTAGAGATATGACAGGGGCCACTGAAGCTTTCTTT. It encodes CSARDMTGATEAFF. V gene TRBV20-1 combines with J gene TRBJ1-1; 8 bases agree with TRBD1. Unmatched junction bases numbered 4, after V lost 0 bases and J lost 4 bases. This CDR3 spans 14 amino acids. The germline V gene has CDR1 DFQATT and CDR2 SNEGSKA (reference sequence).

Sample share makes this clonotype medium-sized. This chain connects TRBV24-1 to TRBJ2-3, with 10 bases aligning to TRBD1. CDR3 length: 19 amino acids. The trim removed 3 bases at V and 2 bases at J, leaving 13 bases unmatched. Germline V gene sequence: CDR1 KGHDR, CDR2 SFDVKD. CDR3 DNA: TGTGCCACCAGTGATCACCCGGGACAGGGGAAGTTAACCACAGATACGCAGTATTTT. Translating it yields CATSDHPGQGKLTTDTQYF.

This chain joins TRBV12-3 or TRBV12-4 and TRBJ2-5; no clear D gene. The CDR3 has 14 amino acids. The V end was cut by 0 bases, the J end by 5 bases, with 10 bases between. CDR3 in amino acids: CASSLADQRETQYF. As DNA, the CDR3 is TGTGCCAGCAGTTTAGCGGACCAGAGGGAGACCCAGTACTTC.

This clonotype has a count of ten or more. The chain carries TRBV20-1 and TRBJ2-5; the D is unclear. Between the trimmed V and J ends, which lost 3 bases and 2 bases, there was a span of 10 bases. The CDR3 covers 13 residues. CDR1 and CDR2 (germline): DFQATT, SNEGSKA (reference sequence). CDR3: CSASRVTQETQYF. The DNA for the CDR3 is TGCAGTGCTAGCCGCGTGACTCAAGAGACCCAGTACTTC.

This chain links TRBV7-9 with TRBJ2-7, with TRBD1 as a possible D gene (7 bases). With 5 bases removed from V and 3 bases from J, the gap between germline ends came to 20 bases. This CDR3 spans 16 amino acids. The germline gives CDR1 SEHNR, CDR2 FQNEAQ (reference sequence). This chain's CDR3 is CASSPPEGQRFYEQYF. Here the CDR3 DNA reads TGTGCCAGCAGCCCGCCGGAGGGACAGCGTTTCTACGAGCAGTACTTC.

At least ten counts were recorded for this clonotype. This sequence joins TRBV6-5 and TRBJ1-2; no firm D call. This CDR3 spans 15 amino acids. Trimming removed 5 bases from V and 4 bases from J, with 17 bases in between. CDR1 is MNHEY and CDR2 is SVGAGI in the germline V gene. The CDR3 region is CASSALMGSGYGYTF. The CDR3 DNA reads as TGTGCCAGCAGTGCTTTGATGGGCTCGGGCTATGGCTACACCTTC.

This clonotype has only a few counts. J is TRBJ2-2 and V is TRBV10-1, with a weak D call TRBD2 (5 bases). The CDR3 sequence is 14 residues long. The ends were cut back, 3 bases at V and 8 bases at J, with 13 bases in the middle. Germline values: CDR1 WNHNN, CDR2 SYGVQD (reference sequence). The CDR3 spells CASSDSGRSGELFF. The CDR3 nucleotides are TGCGCCAGCAGTGACTCGGGGAGATCGGGGGAGCTGTTTTTT.

V gene TRBV12-3 or TRBV12-4 combines with J gene TRBJ2-7, with D unresolved. The CDR3 sequence is 16 residues long. Trimming removed 0 bases at V and 0 bases at J, with 12 bases between. CDR3 in DNA: TGTGCCAGCAGTTTAGCGGGGTTACTCAGCTCCTACGAGCAGTACTTC. As protein: CASSLAGLLSSYEQYF.

V and J are TRBV20-1 and TRBJ2-5; TRBD2 matches at 9 bases. The CDR3 contains 14 residues. Trimming at V came to 5 bases and at J to 1 base, leaving 5 bases not matched to a gene. The germline gives CDR1 DFQATT, CDR2 SNEGSKA (reference sequence). The CDR3 sequence: CSAPPSGVQETQYF. As DNA, the CDR3 is TGCAGTGCTCCCCCTAGCGGGGTCCAAGAGACCCAGTACTTC.

This clonotype was counted many times. This chain joins TRBV2 and TRBJ2-1; no clear D gene. Trimming cost V 3 bases and J 0 bases, with 9 bases left between them. The germline CDR1 and CDR2 sequences are SNHLY and FYNNEI. This CDR3 contains 15 residues. DNA of the CDR3: TGTGCCAGCAGTGATCCGCGCCGCTCCTACAATGAGCAGTTCTTC. Translating it yields CASSDPRRSYNEQFF. Based on the CDR3 plus reference TRBV2 and TRBJ2-1, the full variable domain is EPEVTQTPSHQVTQMGQEVILRCVPISNHLYFYWYRQILGQKVEFLVSFYNNEISEKSEIFDDQFSVERPDGSNFTLKIRSTKLEDSAMYFCASSDPRRSYNEQFFGPGTRLTVL.